One sample yielded the 10 T cell receptor beta chains listed below, sequenced in a study of T cell repertoires in cytomegalovirus infection. TCRdb passed the reads through MiXCR, listing each CDR3 protein once. In the table there are about half a million distinct CDR3 sequences, roughly a third of which are singletons. Their specific antigens are unknown. The material was cultured PBMCs, obtained from culture after CMV antigen stimulation. These receptor sequences come from a human donor in good health (CMV status not recorded). Some clones in this sample may be carry-over from other donors' samples.

The chain links TRBV10-2 to TRBJ2-7; 12 nucleotides match TRBD2. Unmatched junction bases numbered 8, after V lost 8 bases and J lost 6 bases. Germline assignment: CDR1 WSHSY and CDR2 SAAADI. The CDR3 totals 14 residues. CDR3 in DNA: TGCGCCAGCCGGACTAGCGGGACGTGGAGCGAGCAGTACTTC. Translating gives CASRTSGTWSEQYF.

The genes are TRBV5-6 and TRBJ2-7; a possible D gene is TRBD1 (6 bases). Germline V lookup: CDR1 SGHDT, CDR2 YYEEEE. V was cut by 4 bases and J by 4 bases, with 9 bases left in between. There are 12 residues in the CDR3. The CDR3 spells CASSGQLYEQYV. The CDR3 nucleotides are TGTGCCAGCAGCGGACAGTTATACGAGCAGTACGTC.

This clonotype was counted many times. The V and J genes are TRBV7-2 and TRBJ2-2; either TRBD1 or TRBD2 may supply D (5 bases each). V lost 5 bases, J lost 7 bases, and 11 bases lay in between. The CDR3 runs 13 residues. Looked up from germline, CDR1 is SGHTA and CDR2 is FQGNSA. The CDR3 DNA reads TGTGCCAGCAGCACGGGACGGGACGGGGAGCTGTTTTTT. Amino acids: CASSTGRDGELFF.

In its sample, this clonotype was seen a few times. The chain carries TRBV12-3 or TRBV12-4 and TRBJ1-1; tentative D call: TRBD1 (5 bases). V lost 5 bases and J lost 1, with 14 bases in between. The CDR3 is 15 residues long. The CDR3 sequence: CASSPDLGENTEAFF. CDR3 sequence (DNA): TGTGCCAGCAGTCCCGACTTAGGGGAGAACACTGAAGCTTTCTTT.

This clonotype appeared a single time. The rearrangement links TRBV12-5 to TRBJ1-1; D gene ambiguous. The CDR3 runs 11 residues. The germline V gene encodes CDR1 LGHNT and CDR2 FRNRAP. V was shortened by 2 bases and J by 7 bases, with 5 bases between the two germline ends. For the CDR3, the DNA is TGTGCTAGTGGTTTGCCGAGTGAAGCTTTCTTT. This sequence encodes CASGLPSEAFF.

V gene TRBV27 combines with J gene TRBJ1-2, with TRBD1 identical over 8 bases. The CDR3 has 13 amino acids. The germline V gene encodes CDR1 MNHEY and CDR2 SMNVEV (reference sequence). V lost 5 bases to trimming and J lost 1 base; unmatched junction nucleotides: 0. The CDR3 protein is CASSGQGNYGYTF. CDR3 DNA: TGTGCCAGCAGTGGACAGGGTAACTATGGCTACACCTTC.

This clonotype appeared many times. The J gene is TRBJ2-7, the V gene TRBV20-1; 8 bases agree with TRBD1. The germline V gene has CDR1 DFQATT and CDR2 SNEGSKA (reference sequence). This CDR3 has 12 amino acids. CDR3 protein: CRGDRSSYEQYF. The CDR3, as DNA: TGCAGGGGGGACAGGAGCTCCTACGAGCAGTACTTC.

This clonotype appeared a few times. The J gene is TRBJ2-3, the V gene TRBV9; no clear D. Trimming pared 0 bases from V and 3 bases from J, leaving 8 bases between. The CDR3 extends over 14 amino acids. Germline loops: CDR1 SGDLS, CDR2 YYNGEE. The CDR3 DNA follows: TGTGCCAGCAGCGTAGAAGCTCGGACAGATACGCAGTATTTT. This encodes CASSVEARTDTQYF.

The gene calls are TRBV28 and TRBJ2-7; D not resolved. V dropped 3 bases and J dropped 6 bases, with 12 bases sitting between them. Germline V CDR1 and CDR2: MDHEN, SYDVKM. This CDR3 comprises 13 residues. CDR3 sequence: CASSFPRFAEQYF. In DNA form, the CDR3 reads TGTGCCAGCAGTTTTCCCCGATTCGCCGAGCAGTACTTC.

This clonotype was detected once. The chain recombines TRBV14 with TRBJ2-3; D perhaps matches TRBD2 (7 bases). V was clipped by 1 base and J by 0 bases, with 11 bases between them. The CDR3 length is 16 residues. Germline loops: CDR1 SGHDN, CDR2 FVKESK. The CDR3 loop reads CASSQVGGPSTDTQYF. DNA for the CDR3: TGTGCCAGCAGCCAAGTGGGGGGGCCTAGCACAGATACGCAGTATTTT.